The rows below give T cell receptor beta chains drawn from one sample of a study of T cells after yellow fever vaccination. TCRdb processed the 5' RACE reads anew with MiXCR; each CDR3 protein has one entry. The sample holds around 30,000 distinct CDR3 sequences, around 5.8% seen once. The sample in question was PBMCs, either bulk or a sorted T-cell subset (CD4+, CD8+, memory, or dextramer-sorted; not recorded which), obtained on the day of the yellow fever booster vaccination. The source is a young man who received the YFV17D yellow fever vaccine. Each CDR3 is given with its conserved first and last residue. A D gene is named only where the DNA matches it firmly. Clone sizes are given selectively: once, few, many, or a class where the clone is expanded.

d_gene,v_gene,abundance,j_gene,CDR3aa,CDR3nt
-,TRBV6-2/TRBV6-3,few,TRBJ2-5,CASRHPTGTQYF,TGTGCCAGCAGGCACCCGACGGGGACCCAGTACTTC
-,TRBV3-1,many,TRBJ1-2,CASSQGAGNYGYTF,TGTGCCAGCAGCCAAGGTGCAGGGAACTATGGCTACACCTTC
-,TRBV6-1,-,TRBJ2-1,CASRDDYAGANNEQFF,TGTGCCAGCAGGGACGACTATGCGGGGGCTAACAATGAGCAGTTCTTC
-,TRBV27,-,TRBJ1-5,CASSPSWIPNQPQHF,TGTGCCAGCAGTCCTTCTTGGATACCCAATCAGCCCCAGCATTTT
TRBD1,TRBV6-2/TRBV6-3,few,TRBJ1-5,CASSYRGTGGNQPQHF,TGTGCCAGCAGTTACCGGGGGACAGGGGGCAATCAGCCCCAGCATTTT
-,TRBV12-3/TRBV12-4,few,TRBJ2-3,CASSFGRTYNTQYF,TGTGCCAGCAGTTTTGGGAGGACTTATAATACGCAGTATTTT
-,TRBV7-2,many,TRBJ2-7,CASSQGTANEQYF,TGTGCCAGCAGCCAGGGGACGGCCAACGAGCAGTACTTC
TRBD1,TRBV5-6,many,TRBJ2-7,CASSFWDRGYEQYF,TGTGCCAGCAGCTTCTGGGACAGGGGCTACGAGCAGTACTTC
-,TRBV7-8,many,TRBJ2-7,CASSPERVPSGEQYF,TGTGCCAGCAGTCCCGAGCGTGTACCTTCAGGAGAGCAGTACTTC
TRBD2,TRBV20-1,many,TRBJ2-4,CSAQKREGSLDIQYF,TGCAGTGCCCAAAAGCGGGAGGGGAGTTTGGACATTCAGTACTTC
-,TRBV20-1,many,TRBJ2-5,CSAREETQYF,TGCAGTGCTAGGGAAGAGACCCAGTACTTC
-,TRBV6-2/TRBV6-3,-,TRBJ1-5,CASSYGQVYQPQHF,TGTGCCAGCAGTTACGGGCAAGTCTATCAGCCCCAGCATTTT
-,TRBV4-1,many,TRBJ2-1,CASSHQGRRDNEQFF,TGCGCCAGCAGCCACCAGGGAAGAAGGGACAATGAGCAGTTCTTC
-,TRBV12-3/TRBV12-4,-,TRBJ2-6,CASSFSGSGANVLTF,TGTGCCAGCAGTTTCTCGGGATCTGGGGCCAACGTCCTGACTTTC
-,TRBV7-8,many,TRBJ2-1,CASSFQRVGYNEQFF,TGTGCCAGCAGCTTCCAGCGGGTAGGTTACAATGAGCAGTTCTTC
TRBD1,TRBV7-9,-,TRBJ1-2,CASSPGTGVEGYTF,TGTGCCAGCAGCCCCGGGACAGGGGTTGAAGGCTACACCTTC
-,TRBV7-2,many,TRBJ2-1,CASSLAWNEQFF,TGTGCCAGCAGCTTAGCGTGGAATGAGCAGTTCTTC
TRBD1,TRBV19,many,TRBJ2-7,CASSLPPRTGGSYEQYF,TGTGCCAGTAGTCTTCCGCCCCGGACAGGGGGCTCCTACGAGCAGTACTTC
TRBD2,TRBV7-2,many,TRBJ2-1,CASSLEASGTYNEQFF,TGTGCCAGCAGCTTAGAGGCCAGCGGGACGTACAATGAGCAGTTCTTC
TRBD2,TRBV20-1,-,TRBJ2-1,CSARYLLAGAYNEQFF,TGCAGTGCTAGATATCTGCTAGCGGGAGCCTACAATGAGCAGTTCTTC
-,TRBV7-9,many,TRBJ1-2,CASSSSNSERTYGYTF,TGTGCCAGCAGCTCCAGTAACAGCGAGAGGACCTATGGCTACACCTTC
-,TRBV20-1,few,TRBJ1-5,CSAEQGVGNQPQHF,TGCAGTGCAGAACAGGGTGTCGGCAATCAGCCCCAGCATTTT
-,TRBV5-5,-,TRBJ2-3,CASSLSGQNTDTQYF,TGTGCCAGCAGCTTGAGTGGGCAGAACACAGATACGCAGTATTTT
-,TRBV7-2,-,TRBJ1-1,CASSPAGVYTEAFF,TGTGCCAGCAGCCCCGCCGGGGTATACACTGAAGCTTTCTTT
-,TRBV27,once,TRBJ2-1,CASSPRVDGDNEQFF,TGTGCCAGCAGTCCTAGGGTGGACGGGGACAATGAGCAGTTCTTC
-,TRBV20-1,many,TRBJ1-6,CSARPQARSSPLHF,TGCAGTGCTAGACCCCAGGCAAGGTCTTCACCCCTCCACTTT
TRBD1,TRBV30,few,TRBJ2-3,CAWTRWIRGIGDTQYF,TGTGCCTGGACCCGGTGGATCAGGGGGATCGGAGATACGCAGTATTTT
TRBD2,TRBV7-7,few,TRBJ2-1,CASSLGLAGVSEQFF,TGTGCTAGCAGCCTGGGACTAGCGGGAGTGAGTGAGCAGTTCTTC
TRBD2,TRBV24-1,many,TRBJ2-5,CATSDWGGLAEPGGPTQYF,TGTGCCACCAGTGATTGGGGGGGACTAGCGGAACCCGGAGGTCCGACCCAGTACTTC
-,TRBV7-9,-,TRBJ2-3,CASKRSESGTDAQYF,TGTGCCAGCAAAAGGAGTGAGAGTGGCACAGATGCGCAGTATTTT
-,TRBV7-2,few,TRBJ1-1,CASSSVQNTEAFF,TGTGCCAGCAGCTCAGTCCAGAACACTGAAGCTTTCTTT
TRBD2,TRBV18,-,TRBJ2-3,CASSGTGTSGRSADTQYF,TGTGCCAGCTCGGGAACCGGGACTAGCGGGAGATCAGCAGATACGCAGTATTTT
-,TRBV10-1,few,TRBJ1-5,CASGLSGQYPRQPQHF,TGCGCCAGCGGCCTCTCCGGCCAATATCCTCGTCAGCCCCAGCATTTT
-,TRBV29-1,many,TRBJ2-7,CSGRDSSYEQYF,TGCAGTGGACGGGACTCCTCCTACGAGCAGTACTTC
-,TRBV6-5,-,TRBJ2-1,CASSYTRGRGHNEQFF,TGTGCCAGCAGTTACACGAGGGGCCGGGGCCACAATGAGCAGTTCTTC
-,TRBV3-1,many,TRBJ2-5,CASSDSNGGSETQYF,TGTGCCAGCAGCGACAGCAATGGGGGTTCAGAGACCCAGTACTTC
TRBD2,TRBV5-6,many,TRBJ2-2,CASSLGLAGSGELFF,TGTGCCAGCAGCTTGGGTCTAGCGGGGTCCGGGGAGCTGTTTTTT
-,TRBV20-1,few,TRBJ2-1,CSATPRENPYNEQFF,TGCAGTGCTACACCTCGGGAGAACCCCTACAATGAGCAGTTCTTC
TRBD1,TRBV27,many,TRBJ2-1,CASSAGQGWNEQFF,TGTGCCAGTTCTGCCGGACAGGGGTGGAATGAGCAGTTCTTC
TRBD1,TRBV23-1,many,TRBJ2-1,CASKRVRGQNEQFF,TGCGCCAGCAAGCGGGTCAGGGGGCAGAATGAGCAGTTCTTC
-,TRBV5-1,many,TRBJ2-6,CASSFPKGTGANVLTF,TGCGCCAGCAGCTTCCCCAAGGGGACTGGGGCCAACGTCCTGACTTTC
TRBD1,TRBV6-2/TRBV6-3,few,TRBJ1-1,CASSTTGGLFF,TGTGCCAGCAGTACCACAGGGGGGCTTTTCTTT
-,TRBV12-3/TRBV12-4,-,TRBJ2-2,CASRQGAGELFFF,-
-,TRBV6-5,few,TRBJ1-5,CASSTSGHGVLAQHF,TGTGCCAGCAGTACCTCGGGCCACGGTGTTTTAGCCCAGCATTTT
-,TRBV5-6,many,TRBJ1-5,CASSLAGRGSYSNQPQHF,TGTGCCAGCAGCTTGGCGGGGCGGGGGTCTTATAGCAATCAGCCCCAGCATTTT
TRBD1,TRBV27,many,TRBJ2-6,CASSPGQVTTGANVLTF,TGTGCCAGCAGTCCGGGACAGGTGACGACTGGGGCCAACGTCCTGACTTTC
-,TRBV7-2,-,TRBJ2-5,CASSVRPPETQYF,TGTGCCAGCAGCGTAAGGCCCCCAGAGACCCAGTACTTC
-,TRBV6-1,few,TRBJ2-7,CASKLTSRSSYEQYF,TGTGCCAGCAAGCTAACTAGCCGAAGCTCCTACGAGCAGTACTTC
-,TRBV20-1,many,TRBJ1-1,CSARVRPALTEAFF,TGCAGTGCTAGAGTAAGACCGGCATTGACTGAAGCTTTCTTT